The sequence of this T cell receptor beta chain was determined in a study of OX40 agonist ivuxolimab in advanced cancers. The overall study: The patients received agonistic anti-OX40 (CD134) antibody ivuxolimab.

It was autoimmune disease history or systemic immunosuppression that excluded patients. This CDR3 is built from 16 residues. Trimming at V came to 0 bases and at J to 5 bases, leaving 8 bases not matched to a gene. Germline V gene lookup returns CDR1 SGHRS and CDR2 YFSETQ. Data came from immunoSEQ multiplex PCR; TCRdb stores just in-frame clones and leaves some out. The sample comprises under 20,000 clones, approximately 83% of which are singletons, and roughly 13% rests with the top ten. This chain joins TRBV5-1 and TRBJ1-2; 9 bases align to TRBD1. The origin of this receptor is an adult with an advanced solid tumor such as melanoma, head and neck, liver or kidney cancer. The material was CD4+ or CD8+ T cells sorted from blood, obtained in a trial of the OX40 agonist ivuxolimab. Here the CDR3 DNA reads TGCGCCAGCAGCTTGGGGAGCGGGACAGGGTTATATGGCTACACCTTC. Translation gives CASSLGSGTGLYGYTF.